This TCR beta chain originates from a study of long-term antiretroviral therapy in people with HIV. Study-wide results and limits: With ART, diversity went up but was still lower than in transplant donor controls. Whichever time point was examined, clones expanded before ART dominated the repertoire.

Each donor provided at least one pre-ART PBMC sample and at least two post-ART PBMC samples. A v3.0 immunoSEQ assay was performed at survey level. Clones were read by immunoSEQ multiplex PCR, and TCRdb kept only the in-frame ones, dropping some. The sample consists of roughly 45,000 clones, around four fifths of them appearing once. This clone appeared a single time. The target antigen is unknown. V shed 6 bases and J 4 bases; nucleotides not matched to a gene: 5. The CDR3 loop spans 15 amino acids. CDR1 is MNHEY, CDR2 SVGAGI, per germline. V usage is TRBV6-5 and J usage is TRBJ2-5; 13 bases line up with TRBD2. Sequenced material: unsorted PBMCs, taken 0.8 years after starting antiretroviral therapy. The receptor was isolated from a young woman with HIV. CDR3 protein: CASRRLAGGGETQYF. The CDR3 nucleotides are TGTGCCAGCAGAAGACTAGCGGGAGGAGGAGAGACCCAGTACTTC.